What follows are 9 T cell receptor beta chains derived from one specimen sequenced in a study of T cell responses to AZD1222 COVID-19 vaccine. The method was immunoSEQ multiplex PCR; TCRdb's version includes in-frame clones alone and lacks a portion of them. This sample yields 150,000 to 200,000 clones, of which 70% to 90% are seen a single time; about 6% belongs to the top ten. This material consisted of peripheral blood, taken on day 0 of AZD1222 vaccination. These TCRs come from an adult in good health.

As for this clone: In the same sample, other DNA sequences code for this CDR3. The V gene is TRBV11-2, the J gene TRBJ1-6; no firm D call. This CDR3 is 15 amino acids long. V was trimmed by 5 bases and J by 5 bases, leaving 13 bases between them. The V gene's germline CDR1 is SGHAT and CDR2 FQNNGV. The CDR3 reads CASSPWTGNNSPLHF. The CDR3 region has the DNA TGTGCCAGCAGCCCGTGGACGGGTAATAATTCACCCCTCCACTTT.

The rearrangement uses TRBV6-5 and TRBJ2-6; D possibly corresponds to TRBD2 (7 bases). V was pared by 8 bases and J by 2 bases, with 13 bases between. Germline CDR1 MNHEY, CDR2 SVGAGI. CDR3 length: 15 amino acids. The CDR3, as DNA: TGTGCCAGCTTACCGGGGGGCGCTGGGGCCAACGTCCTGACTTTC. Residues: CASLPGGAGANVLTF.

The chain employs TRBV4-3 and TRBJ2-2; D call uncertain. There are 13 residues in the CDR3. V lost 0 bases, J lost 6 bases, and 5 bases lay in between. From germline, CDR1 is LGHNA and CDR2 YSLEER. The CDR3 DNA is TGCGCCAGCAGCCAAGATGTTGCCGGGGAGCTGTTTTTT. It translates to CASSQDVAGELFF.

V gene TRBV21-1 combines with J gene TRBJ2-2; the table gives TRBD2 as D, unverified against the DNA. TRBV21-1 is recorded as a pseudogene. This CDR3 is built from 14 residues. The CDR3 DNA is TGTGCCAGCAGCTCAGGCCTAGCGCCCGGGGAGCTGTTTTTT. This translates into CASSSGLAPGELFF.

This rearrangement joins TRBV24-1 to TRBJ2-2; perhaps TRBD2 as D (6 bases). CDR1 and CDR2 (germline): KGHDR, SFDVKD. The CDR3 is 14 amino acids. Trimming stripped 6 bases from V and 1 base from J, with 8 bases between. For the CDR3, the DNA is TGTGCCACCAGTCGTAGCGGGAACACCGGGGAGCTGTTTTTT. Translated: CATSRSGNTGELFF.

The rearrangement uses TRBV6-1 and TRBJ2-7; 7 nucleotides align to TRBD1. The CDR3 loop spans 14 amino acids. Germline assignment: CDR1 MNHNS and CDR2 SASEGT. J was trimmed by 5 bases and V by 2 bases; bases with no gene match: 6. DNA of the CDR3: TGTGCCAGCAGTGAACCCGGGGACAGTAACGAGCAGTACTTC. Its protein is CASSEPGDSNEQYF.

This chain connects TRBV3-1 (or the pseudogene TRBV3-2) to TRBJ2-1; 11 bases map to TRBD2. The CDR3 is 14 amino acids. V lost 11 bases, J lost 4 bases, and 7 bases stayed unmatched. Germline V gene lookup returns CDR1 LGHDT and CDR2 YNNKEL (reference sequence). In DNA, the CDR3 is TGTGCCGGACCTCTAGCGGGGGGTTACAATGAGCAGTTCTTC. It yields the protein CAGPLAGGYNEQFF.

The gene calls are TRBV4-1 and TRBJ2-2, with TRBD1 as a possible D gene (5 bases). CDR3 length: 18 residues. Germline V gives CDR1 MGHRA, CDR2 YSYEKL. V shed 1 base and J shed 4 bases, with 19 bases lying between them. The CDR3 sequence: CASSQASPTAWSTGELFF. The CDR3 DNA is TGCGCCAGCAGCCAAGCCTCCCCGACAGCCTGGAGCACCGGGGAGCTGTTTTTT.

This clone has only a few counts. This chain joins TRBV6-5 and TRBJ1-1; tentative D call: TRBD1 (5 bases). The CDR3 covers 13 residues. V lost 7 bases and J 3 bases, leaving 12 bases between the germline ends. The V gene's germline CDR1 is MNHEY and CDR2 SVGAGI. The DNA for the CDR3 is TGTGCCAGCACCTGGGGGGTAGACACTGAAGCTTTCTTT. Protein sequence: CASTWGVDTEAFF.